This TCR beta chain was captured by sequencing in a study of T cell responses to AZD1222 COVID-19 vaccine. Findings of the study overall: Rises in breadth and depth of Spike-specific TCRs came after two AZD1222 doses. The donor group comprised mostly white British people and more females; the analysis possibly underestimated clonal diversity. Vaccine-associated CD4 TCRs ranged over spike, dominating at 160-218 and 743-854. Of the AZD1222 recipients, only five to seven were seropositive at baseline.

V lost 5 bases and J lost 7, with 8 bases in between. Germline V gene sequence: CDR1 SGHDN, CDR2 FVKESK. This CDR3 is built from 12 residues. In regard to this clone: Its antigen remains unidentified.

Only in-frame clones appear in the TCRdb table, and some are missing; sequencing was by immunoSEQ multiplex PCR. Altogether 100,000 to 150,000 clones are present, roughly 90% being singletons, with the ten largest covering 1.1%. This clonotype was sampled from an adult in good health. Sequencing was performed on peripheral blood, taken on day 0 of AZD1222 vaccination. The genes are TRBV14 and TRBJ1-4, with D unclear. Written as DNA, the CDR3 is TGTGCCAGCAGCTCCTGGGGTGAAAAACTGTTTTTT. Protein sequence: CASSSWGEKLFF.